Sequencing of this T cell receptor (beta chain) was carried out in a study of blood T cell repertoires in COVID-19. Study background: PBMCs, B-cell-depleted T cells, or T cells provided the cDNA or gDNA that made up the material.

CDR3 length equals 15 residues. The V gene's germline CDR1 is SGHNT and CDR2 YYREEE (reference sequence). V gave up 4 bases and J gave up 3 bases, with 16 bases separating them. Original analysis: Counts of nucleated cells, estimated from reference gene primer amplification, were obtained. Repertoires were generated with immunoSEQ multiplex PCR, while TCRdb's copy carries only in-frame clones and drops some. Clone size and the V and J calls come from that table; the DNA yielded D and trimming. Of some 180,000 clones in the sample, more than 80% were seen once. This clonotype was obtained from a human donor in a cohort sampled during active COVID-19. The chain couples TRBV5-4 to TRBJ1-2, with a possible D match to TRBD1 (5 bases). Sequenced material: peripheral blood. CDR3 nucleotides: TGTGCCAGCAGCCCCACTTCCGGACAAGACTATGGCTACACCTTC. Its translation is CASSPTSGQDYGYTF.